This T cell receptor beta chain was recovered during a study of CD8 T cells in Susac syndrome. Study-level information: At blood draw, Susac syndrome patients were therapy-naive, on corticosteroids, or on intravenous immunoglobulin alone. Study findings and constraints: When the CD4+ T cell repertoires of patients with Susac syndrome were examined, they did not show any clonal expansion.

CDR3 length equals 14 residues. V lost 1 base and J lost 0, with 4 bases in between. CDR1 is MNHEY, CDR2 SVGEGT, per germline. On this clonotype: What it binds is not known.

Random hexamers were used to reverse transcribe an amount of about 0.45 to 1 ug RNA. TCRdb independently ran MiXCR on the immunoSEQ multiplex PCR reads; one entry per CDR3 protein. Of 71,000 or so distinct CDR3 sequences in the sample, 93% were seen once. TCR beta sequencing was performed on blood CD8+ and CD4+ T cells. Patients with Susac syndrome met diagnostic criteria defined recently for definite or probable disease. The clonotype comes from a human donor with Susac syndrome. Sequencing used CD4+ T cells from PBMCs. The V gene is TRBV6-2 or TRBV6-3, the J gene TRBJ2-1; D remains unclear. CDR3: CASSYLGSYNEQFF. In DNA, the CDR3 is TGTGCCAGCAGTTACTTAGGCTCCTACAATGAGCAGTTCTTC.